The source of this T cell receptor beta chain is a study of shared clonotypes between healthy human individuals. General study points: It was observed that roughly 5.1% of naive CD4 clonotypes were shared across a handful of donors.

The V gene's germline CDR1 is SGHAT and CDR2 FQNNGV. The CDR3 extends over 15 amino acids. V was clipped by 4 bases and J by 0 bases, with 13 bases between them. CD45RO-negative cells were positively selected for CCR7, leaving out terminally differentiated effector memory CD45RA+ cells. A note on this clone: The antigen is unknown.

The authors split each subset's genomic DNA evenly across several immunoSEQ plates. Libraries were prepared by immunoSEQ multiplex PCR; TCRdb keeps only in-frame clonotypes and omits some of them. The sample contains some 740,000 clones, roughly 92% of which appear only once. The receptor was derived from a man aged 25 to 40 in good health. The specimen was naive CD8+ T cells sorted from blood. The rearrangement joins TRBV11-2 to TRBJ2-7, with a tentative D call TRBD2 (5 bases). The CDR3 nucleotides are TGTGCCAGCAGCTGGCGGGCTAGCTACTCCTACGAGCAGTACTTC. This encodes CASSWRASYSYEQYF.